The 23 T cell receptor beta chains given below trace back to one sample, sequenced in a study of blood T cells in healthy people across ages (dated by TCRdb to about 2015). The library was generated by 5' RACE. The data were produced on an Illumina HiSeq 2500. A second PCR of about 7 to 12 cycles was performed with a sample-barcoded 5' primer and a J-beta primer mix. Through fastp at Q25 and MiXCR, TCRdb rebuilt clones from the public reads, retaining in-frame beta chains. Duplicate CDR3 protein sequences are folded into a single record with the most common DNA and genes. Across this sample there are roughly 930,000 distinct CDR3 sequences, with 45% to 50% seen only once. The top ten constitute roughly 12% of the sample. Sequences were obtained from blood. The receptors were sampled from a man between 25 and 39 years old in good health.

This clonotype has just a few counts. The J gene is TRBJ2-3, the V gene TRBV7-2, with TRBD2 as a possible D gene (5 bases). V was pared by 5 bases and J by 1 base, with 10 bases between. The CDR3 consists of 14 residues. Germline CDR1 reads SGHTA; CDR2 reads FQGNSA. CDR3 DNA sequence: TGTGCCAGCAGCCCCGCGAGGGGCACAGATACGCAGTATTTT. Translation gives CASSPARGTDTQYF.

V is TRBV29-1 and J is TRBJ2-3; 9 bases map to TRBD1. From germline, CDR1 is SQVTM and CDR2 ANQGSEA. CDR3 length: 13 amino acids. V gave up 6 bases and J gave up 2 bases; unmatched junction bases: 3. For the CDR3, the DNA is TGCAGCGTCAAACAGGGGGCCACAGATACGCAGTATTTT. It specifies CSVKQGATDTQYF.

The chain combines TRBV15 with TRBJ2-3, with 8 bases aligning to TRBD2. This CDR3 comprises 14 residues. V gave up 3 bases and J gave up 6 bases; unmatched junction bases: 5. Germline CDR1 LNHNV, CDR2 YYDKDF (reference sequence). In DNA form, the CDR3 reads TGTGCCACCAGCAGGGGACTAGGACCCGATACGCAGTATTTT. This sequence encodes CATSRGLGPDTQYF.

This clonotype showed up just a few times. V and J are TRBV4-1 and TRBJ2-7; D gene unclear. The V and J ends lost 0 bases and 6 bases respectively, with 9 bases between them. Per germline, CDR1 MGHRA and CDR2 YSYEKL. This CDR3 is 13 amino acids long. The CDR3 coding sequence is TGCGCCAGCAGCCAAGAAATGCTGGGCGAGCAGTACTTC. Amino acid sequence: CASSQEMLGEQYF.

The gene calls are TRBV2 and TRBJ2-5; 12 bases line up with TRBD2. The J call may not be correct, given that the DNA end is closer to TRBJ2-1. Germline V CDR1 and CDR2: SNHLY, FYNNEI. The CDR3 sequence is 16 residues long. CDR3 loop: CASSTGTSGYQETQFF. Here the CDR3 DNA reads TGTGCCAGCAGTACCGGGACTAGCGGGTACCAAGAGACCCAGTTCTTC.

This chain uses TRBV15 with TRBJ2-1; 8 bases match TRBD1. Per the germline V gene, CDR1 is LNHNV and CDR2 is YYDKDF (reference sequence). This CDR3 spans 15 amino acids. The V and J ends lost 3 bases and 4 bases, in that order; junction bases with no gene match: 5. The CDR3 DNA reads TGTGCCACCAGCAGGACGACAGGGGCGTACAATGAGCAGTTCTTC. Amino acids: CATSRTTGAYNEQFF.

V usage is TRBV6-2 or TRBV6-3 and J usage is TRBJ2-7; 7 positions match TRBD2. CDR1 MNHEY and CDR2 SVGEGT come from the germline V gene. The CDR3 extends over 15 amino acids. Trimming removed 6 bases from V and 0 bases from J; junction bases left unmatched: 8. CDR3: CASSSGTVDSYEQYF. CDR3 nucleotides: TGTGCCAGCAGCAGCGGGACGGTAGACTCCTACGAGCAGTACTTC.

This clonotype occurred many times. The chain is built from TRBV12-3 or TRBV12-4 and TRBJ2-7; 7 bases are shared with TRBD2. The CDR3 has 14 amino acids. V lost 5 bases and J lost 3; bases outside the gene matches: 7. Here the CDR3 DNA reads TGTGCCAGCAGTCCCCCAGGACTAGGCTACGAGCAGTACTTC. Protein product: CASSPPGLGYEQYF.

This clonotype was counted only a few times. The rearrangement uses TRBV24-1 and TRBJ2-1; D is possibly TRBD1 or TRBD2 (7 bases each). V lost 4 bases to trimming and J lost 1 base, with 13 bases between them. Per the germline V gene, CDR1 is KGHDR and CDR2 is SFDVKD. The CDR3 covers 16 residues. The CDR3 nucleotides read TGTGCCACCAGTGAGACAGGGAGGGGATCCTACAATGAGCAGTTCTTC. It translates to CATSETGRGSYNEQFF.

V usage is TRBV6-4 and J usage is TRBJ2-1; the match to TRBD2 covers 12 bases. Per the germline V gene, CDR1 is MRHNA and CDR2 is SNTAGT. The CDR3 sequence is 18 residues long. Trimming cost V 1 base and J 7 bases; bases outside gene matches: 11. The CDR3 coding sequence is TGTGCCAGCAGTGACTTGGCTAGCGGGGGGGCCACCGGGAATGAGCAGTTCTTC. The encoded protein is CASSDLASGGATGNEQFF.

This clonotype was picked up a small number of times. V is TRBV29-1 and J is TRBJ1-4; 9 bases agree with TRBD1. The CDR3 runs to 14 residues. Germline trimming cut 3 bases from V and 4 bases from J; bases unmatched to any gene: 3. Germline V gives CDR1 SQVTM, CDR2 ANQGSEA. DNA of the CDR3: TGCAGCGTTGACGTGACAGGGGGTAATGAAAAACTGTTTTTT. Amino acids: CSVDVTGGNEKLFF.

This clonotype appeared a few times. This chain connects TRBV5-1 to TRBJ2-1; possible D gene TRBD2, 7 bases. The germline gives CDR1 SGHRS, CDR2 YFSETQ. This CDR3 comprises 16 residues. V was clipped by 1 base and J by 6 bases, with 17 bases between them. The CDR3 nucleotides read TGCGCCAGCAGCTTGCCGCCAGGCCGGGGGGCCAATGAGCAGTTCTTC. Translation: CASSLPPGRGANEQFF. Drawing the rest from reference TRBV5-1 and TRBJ2-1, the complete variable domain is KAGVTQTPRYLIKTRGQQVTLSCSPISGHRSVSWYQQTPGQGLQFLFEYFSETQRNKGNFPGRFSGRQFSNSRSEMNVSTLELGDSALYLCASSLPPGRGANEQFFGPGTRLTVL.

This clonotype occurred a few times. The V gene is TRBV29-1, the J gene TRBJ2-1, with TRBD1 as a possible D gene (6 bases). Deletions cut 0 bases from V and 2 bases from J, with 17 bases between. Germline loops: CDR1 SQVTM, CDR2 ANQGSEA. The CDR3 consists of 17 residues. CDR3 sequence (DNA): TGCAGCGTTGAAGATGGGCAGGGGTTCTCACCCTACAATGAGCAGTTCTTC. It yields the protein CSVEDGQGFSPYNEQFF.

This chain connects TRBV29-1 to TRBJ2-1; TRBD2 aligns across 11 bases. J was trimmed by 6 bases and V by 2 bases; bases with no gene match: 9. Germline V gene sequence: CDR1 SQVTM, CDR2 ANQGSEA. This CDR3 has 16 residues. The CDR3 coding sequence is TGCAGCGTTGAACCCCACGAAACTAGCGGGGGCAATGAGCAGTTCTTC. Protein product: CSVEPHETSGGNEQFF.

This clonotype was counted only a few times. The chain uses TRBV29-1 and TRBJ1-5; no reliable D call. This CDR3 contains 14 residues. V was trimmed by 7 bases and J by 0 bases, leaving 13 bases between them. CDR1 SQVTM and CDR2 ANQGSEA come from the germline V gene. This chain's CDR3 is CSAKEGYSNQPQHF. CDR3 DNA sequence: TGCAGCGCTAAGGAGGGCTATAGCAATCAGCCCCAGCATTTT.

In this sample, this clonotype turned up a few times. The chain combines TRBV7-6 with TRBJ2-7; 8 nucleotides agree with TRBD2. The CDR3 sequence is 16 residues long. Germline CDR1 and CDR2: SGHVS and FNYEAQ. The V segment lost 0 bases and the J segment 3 bases; nucleotides outside the gene matches: 7. The CDR3 coding sequence is TGTGCCAGCAGCTTAGCGCCCAGCGGGGGTCTCTACGAGCAGTACTTC. Translation: CASSLAPSGGLYEQYF.

This chain links TRBV7-2 with TRBJ1-2, with TRBD1 as a possible D gene (5 bases). Per germline, CDR1 SGHTA and CDR2 FQGNSA. CDR3 size: 14 residues. Trimming removed 0 bases from V and 8 bases from J, with 13 bases in between. The CDR3, as DNA: TGTGCCAGCAGCTTAGCGGCGGGGGTTGACGGCTACACCTTC. It yields the protein CASSLAAGVDGYTF.

The genes are TRBV20-1 and TRBJ2-4; 9 bases line up with TRBD2. The J call may be mistaken, given a closer DNA end match to TRBJ2-7. Germline-derived CDR1 and CDR2 are DFQATT and SNEGSKA (reference sequence). There are 15 residues in the CDR3. The CDR3 spells CSARGATSGPYEQYF. As DNA, the CDR3 is TGCAGTGCTAGAGGGGCGACTAGCGGCCCCTACGAGCAGTACTTC.

This clonotype was seen only a few times. The chain uses TRBV5-1 and TRBJ2-7; 10 bases align to TRBD2. CDR1 SGHRS and CDR2 YFSETQ come from the germline V gene. Unmatched junction bases numbered 5, after V lost 2 bases and J lost 0 bases. The CDR3 has 16 amino acids. The DNA of the CDR3 is TGCGCCAGCAGCTTCAATAGCGGGGGGACCTCCTACGAGCAGTACTTC. Translation gives CASSFNSGGTSYEQYF.

The V gene is TRBV19, the J gene TRBJ2-3; D unclear. Trimming cost V 8 bases and J 2 bases, with 8 bases left between them. The CDR3 is 12 amino acids. The germline gives CDR1 LNHDA, CDR2 SQIVND (reference sequence). Written as DNA, the CDR3 is TGTGCCAGTGGGTGGTCCACAGATACGCAGTATTTT. Translating gives CASGWSTDTQYF.

This clonotype was detected only a few times. The V call is TRBV6-5, the J call TRBJ2-7; a weak D match, TRBD1 (5 bases). The CDR3 runs 14 residues. CDR1 and CDR2 (germline): MNHEY, SVGAGI. V lost 2 bases, J lost 1 base, and 9 bases lay in between. CDR3 protein: CASSYRGPSYEQYF. The CDR3 DNA is TGTGCCAGCAGTTACAGGGGTCCGTCCTACGAGCAGTACTTC.

The chain uses TRBV18 and TRBJ2-1; 10 bases fit TRBD1. The end of the DNA is better explained by TRBJ2-7, so the J call may be wrong. Per germline, CDR1 KGHSH and CDR2 LQKENI. This CDR3 is built from 15 residues. The CDR3 sequence is CASSFSGTGEYEQYF. CDR3 sequence (DNA): TGTGCCAGCTCCTTTTCCGGGACAGGGGAATACGAGCAGTACTTC.

The rearrangement joins TRBV7-2 to TRBJ2-7, with D uncertain. CDR3 length: 15 amino acids. CDR1 is SGHTA, CDR2 FQGNSA, per germline. The V gene lost 0 bases and the J gene lost 9 bases, with 18 bases spanning the gap. The CDR3 loop is CASSLALLQINGQYF. The CDR3 bases are TGTGCCAGCAGCTTAGCGCTCTTACAAATCAACGGGCAGTACTTC. The entire variable domain, with the rest obtained from reference TRBV7-2 and TRBJ2-7, is as follows: GAGVSQSPSNKVTEKGKDVELRCDPISGHTALYWYRQSLGQGLEFLIYFQGNSAPDKSGLPSDRFSAERTGGSVSTLTIQRTQQEDSAVYLCASSLALLQINGQYFGPGTRLTVT.